This TCR beta chain was documented in a study of shared clonotypes between healthy human individuals. Deep-level running was used for the assay. The data were produced by immunoSEQ multiplex PCR, yet TCRdb's version contains in-frame clones alone and is incomplete. The repertoire includes some 2,000,000 clones, 90% to 96% of them detected once, and more than 0.1% sits in the top ten. Comments on this clone: Its antigen is unknown.

Regarding the study as a whole: Among donors, the sharing of clonotypes was expected to be influenced by sequencing depth. Clonotype sharing across a handful of donors was observed for 4% to 6.5% of naive CD4 clonotypes.

Trimming left V 2 bases short and J 0 bases short, with 8 bases between. Germline values: CDR1 SEHNR, CDR2 FQNEAQ (reference sequence). The CDR3 sequence is 16 residues long. This TCR was sampled from a young man in good health. Sequences were obtained from naive CD4+ T cells sorted from blood. As to subset: CD45RA+ positively selected. The rearrangement uses TRBV7-9 and TRBJ2-6; the D is unclear. The CDR3 nucleotides are TGTGCCAGCAGCTTACAGGCCAGCTCTGGGGCCAACGTCCTGACTTTC. It encodes CASSLQASSGANVLTF.